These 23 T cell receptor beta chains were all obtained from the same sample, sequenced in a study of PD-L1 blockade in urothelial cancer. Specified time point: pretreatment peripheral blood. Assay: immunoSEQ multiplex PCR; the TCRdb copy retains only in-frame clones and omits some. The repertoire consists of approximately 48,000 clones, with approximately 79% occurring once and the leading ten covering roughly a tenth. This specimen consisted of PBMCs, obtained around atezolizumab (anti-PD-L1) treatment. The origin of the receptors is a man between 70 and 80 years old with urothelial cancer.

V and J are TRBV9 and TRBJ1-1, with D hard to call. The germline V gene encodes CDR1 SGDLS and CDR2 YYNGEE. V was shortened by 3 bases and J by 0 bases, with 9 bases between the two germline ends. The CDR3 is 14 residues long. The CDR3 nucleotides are TGTGCCAGCAGCGGCGACACGGTGAACACTGAAGCTTTCTTT. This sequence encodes CASSGDTVNTEAFF.

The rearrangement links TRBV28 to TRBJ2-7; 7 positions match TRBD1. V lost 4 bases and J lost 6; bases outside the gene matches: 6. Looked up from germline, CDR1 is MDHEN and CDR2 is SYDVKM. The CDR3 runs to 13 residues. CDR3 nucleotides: TGTGCCAGCAGTTCATTGACAGGGATCGAGCAGTACTTC. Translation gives CASSSLTGIEQYF. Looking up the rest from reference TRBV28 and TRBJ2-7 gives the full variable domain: DVKVTQSSRYLVKRTGEKVFLECVQDMDHENMFWYRQDPGLGLRLIYFSYDVKMKEKGDIPEGYSVSREKKERFSLILESASTNQTSMYLCASSSLTGIEQYFGPGTRLTVT.

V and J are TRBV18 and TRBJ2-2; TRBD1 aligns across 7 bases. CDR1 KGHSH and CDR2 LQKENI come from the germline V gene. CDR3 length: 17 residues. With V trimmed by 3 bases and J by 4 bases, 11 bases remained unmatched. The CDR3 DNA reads TGTGCCAGCTCACCCCGCAGTAGGGGGCCGAGCACCGGGGAGCTGTTTTTT. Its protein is CASSPRSRGPSTGELFF.

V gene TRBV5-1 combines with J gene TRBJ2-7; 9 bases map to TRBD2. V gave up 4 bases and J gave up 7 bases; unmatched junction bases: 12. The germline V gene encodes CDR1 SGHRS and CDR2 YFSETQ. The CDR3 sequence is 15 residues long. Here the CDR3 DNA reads TGCGCCAGCAGCCTATCAGTAGCGGGAGCGGGGGAGCAGTACTTC. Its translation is CASSLSVAGAGEQYF.

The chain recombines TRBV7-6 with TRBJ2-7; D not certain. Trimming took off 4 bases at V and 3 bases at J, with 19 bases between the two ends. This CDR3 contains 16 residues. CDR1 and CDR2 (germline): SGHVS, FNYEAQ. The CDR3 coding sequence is TGTGCCAGCAGCTCCCGGTCGGGTGATTTCCGCTACGAGCAGTACTTC. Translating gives CASSSRSGDFRYEQYF.

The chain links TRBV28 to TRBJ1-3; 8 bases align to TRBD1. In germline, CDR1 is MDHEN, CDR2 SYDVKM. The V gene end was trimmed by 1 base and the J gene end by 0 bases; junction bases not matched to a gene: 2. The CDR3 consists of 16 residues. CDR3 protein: CASSLYQGASGNTIYF. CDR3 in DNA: TGTGCCAGCAGTTTATACCAGGGGGCCTCTGGAAACACCATATATTTT. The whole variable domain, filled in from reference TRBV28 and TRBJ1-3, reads DVKVTQSSRYLVKRTGEKVFLECVQDMDHENMFWYRQDPGLGLRLIYFSYDVKMKEKGDIPEGYSVSREKKERFSLILESASTNQTSMYLCASSLYQGASGNTIYFGEGSWLTVV.

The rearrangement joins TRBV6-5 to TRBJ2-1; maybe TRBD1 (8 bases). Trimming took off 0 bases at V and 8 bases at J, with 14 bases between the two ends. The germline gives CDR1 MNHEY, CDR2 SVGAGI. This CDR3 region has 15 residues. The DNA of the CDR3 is TGTGCCAGCAGTTACTCGAGGACAGGGAGGGATGAGCAGTTCTTC. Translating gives CASSYSRTGRDEQFF.

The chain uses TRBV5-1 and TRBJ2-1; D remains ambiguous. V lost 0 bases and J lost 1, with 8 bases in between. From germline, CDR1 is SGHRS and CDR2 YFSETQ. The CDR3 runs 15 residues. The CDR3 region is CASSLATLSYNEQFF. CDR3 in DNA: TGCGCCAGCAGCTTGGCTACGTTATCCTACAATGAGCAGTTCTTC.

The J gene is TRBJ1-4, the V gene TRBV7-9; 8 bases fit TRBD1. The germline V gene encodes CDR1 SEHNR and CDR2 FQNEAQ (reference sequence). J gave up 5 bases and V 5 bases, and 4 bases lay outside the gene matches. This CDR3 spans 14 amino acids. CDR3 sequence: CASSRQGKNEKLFF. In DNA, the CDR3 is TGTGCCAGCAGCAGACAGGGGAAAAATGAAAAACTGTTTTTT. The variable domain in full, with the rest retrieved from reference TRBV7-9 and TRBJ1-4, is DTGVSQNPRHKITKRGQNVTFRCDPISEHNRLYWYRQTLGQGPEFLTYFQNEAQLEKSRLLSDRFSAERPKGSFSTLEIQRTEQGDSAMYLCASSRQGKNEKLFFGSGTQLSVL.

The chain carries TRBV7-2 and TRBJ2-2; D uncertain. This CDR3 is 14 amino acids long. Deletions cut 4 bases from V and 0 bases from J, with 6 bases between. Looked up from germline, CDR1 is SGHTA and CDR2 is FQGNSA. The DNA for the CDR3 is TGTGCCAGCAGCTCCCGTCCGAACACCGGGGAGCTGTTTTTT. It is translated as CASSSRPNTGELFF.

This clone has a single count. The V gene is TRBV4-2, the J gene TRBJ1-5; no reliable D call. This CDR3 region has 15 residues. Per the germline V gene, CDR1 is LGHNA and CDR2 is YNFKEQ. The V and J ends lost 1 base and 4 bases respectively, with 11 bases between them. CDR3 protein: CASSQGSGENQPQHF. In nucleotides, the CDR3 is TGTGCCAGCAGCCAAGGTAGCGGCGAGAATCAGCCCCAGCATTTT.

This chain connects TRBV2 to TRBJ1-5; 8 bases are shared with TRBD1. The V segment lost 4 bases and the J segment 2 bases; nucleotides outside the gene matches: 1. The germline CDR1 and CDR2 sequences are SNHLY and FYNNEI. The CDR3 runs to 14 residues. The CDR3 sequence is CASSAQGGNQPQHF. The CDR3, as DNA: TGTGCCAGCAGTGCACAGGGGGGCAATCAGCCCCAGCATTTT.

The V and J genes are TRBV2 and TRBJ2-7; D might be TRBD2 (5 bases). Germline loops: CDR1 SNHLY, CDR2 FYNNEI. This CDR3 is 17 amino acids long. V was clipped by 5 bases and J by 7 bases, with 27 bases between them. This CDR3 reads CASSPYTTRESTGEQYF. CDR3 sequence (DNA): TGTGCCAGCAGTCCCTACACCACTAGGGAATCGACTGGGGAGCAGTACTTC.

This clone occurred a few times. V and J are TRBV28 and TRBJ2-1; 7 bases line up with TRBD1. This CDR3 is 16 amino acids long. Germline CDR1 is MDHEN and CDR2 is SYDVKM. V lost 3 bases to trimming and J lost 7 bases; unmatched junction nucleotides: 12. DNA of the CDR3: TGTGCCAGCAGTTTGTGGACCCTTCAACAGGGGAATGAGCAGTTCTTC. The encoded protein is CASSLWTLQQGNEQFF.

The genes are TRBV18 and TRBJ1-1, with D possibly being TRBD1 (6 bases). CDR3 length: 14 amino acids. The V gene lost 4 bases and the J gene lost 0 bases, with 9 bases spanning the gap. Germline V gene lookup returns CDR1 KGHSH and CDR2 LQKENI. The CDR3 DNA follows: TGTGCCAGCTCACTAGGACAGTTGAACACTGAAGCTTTCTTT. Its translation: CASSLGQLNTEAFF. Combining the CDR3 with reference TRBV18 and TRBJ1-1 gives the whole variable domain NAGVMQNPRHLVRRRGQEARLRCSPMKGHSHVYWYRQLPEEGLKFMVYLQKENIIDESGMPKERFSAEFPKEGPSILRIQQVVRGDSAAYFCASSLGQLNTEAFFGQGTRLTVV.

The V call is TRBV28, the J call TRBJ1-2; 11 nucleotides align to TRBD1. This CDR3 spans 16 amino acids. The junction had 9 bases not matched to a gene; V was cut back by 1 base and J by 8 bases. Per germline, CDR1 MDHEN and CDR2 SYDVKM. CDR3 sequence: CASSLFGGQGGGGYTF. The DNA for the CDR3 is TGTGCCAGCAGTTTATTTGGGGGACAGGGGGGTGGAGGCTACACCTTC.

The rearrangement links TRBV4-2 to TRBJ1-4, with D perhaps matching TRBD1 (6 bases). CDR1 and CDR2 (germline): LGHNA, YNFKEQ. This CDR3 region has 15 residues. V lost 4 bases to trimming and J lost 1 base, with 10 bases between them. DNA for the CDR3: TGTGCCAGCAGCCTTATACAGGGAACTAATGAAAAACTGTTTTTT. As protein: CASSLIQGTNEKLFF.

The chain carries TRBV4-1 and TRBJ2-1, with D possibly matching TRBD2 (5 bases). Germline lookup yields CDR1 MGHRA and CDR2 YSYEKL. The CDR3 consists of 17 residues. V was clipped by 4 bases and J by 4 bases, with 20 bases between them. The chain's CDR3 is CASSPLDTEVVYNEQFF. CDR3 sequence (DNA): TGCGCCAGCAGCCCACTTGATACGGAGGTAGTTTACAATGAGCAGTTCTTC.

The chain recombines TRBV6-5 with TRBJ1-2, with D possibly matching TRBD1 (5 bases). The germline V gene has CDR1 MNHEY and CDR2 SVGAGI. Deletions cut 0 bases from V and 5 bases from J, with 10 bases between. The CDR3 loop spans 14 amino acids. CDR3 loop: CASSYSRGVYGYTF. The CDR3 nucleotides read TGTGCCAGCAGTTACTCTCGGGGGGTATATGGCTACACCTTC.

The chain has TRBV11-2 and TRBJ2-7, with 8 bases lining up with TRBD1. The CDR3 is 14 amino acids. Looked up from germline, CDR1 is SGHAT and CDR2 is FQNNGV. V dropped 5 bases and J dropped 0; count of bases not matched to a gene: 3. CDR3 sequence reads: CASSQGQVSYEQYF. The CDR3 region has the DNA TGTGCCAGCAGCCAGGGACAGGTCTCCTACGAGCAGTACTTC.

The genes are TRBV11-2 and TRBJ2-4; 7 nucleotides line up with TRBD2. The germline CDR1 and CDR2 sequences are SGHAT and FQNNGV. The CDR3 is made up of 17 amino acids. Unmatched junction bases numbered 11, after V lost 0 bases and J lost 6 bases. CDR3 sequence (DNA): TGTGCCAGCAGCTTAGAACTCCCAGGGTGGGGGGGAAACATTCAGTACTTC. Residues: CASSLELPGWGGNIQYF.

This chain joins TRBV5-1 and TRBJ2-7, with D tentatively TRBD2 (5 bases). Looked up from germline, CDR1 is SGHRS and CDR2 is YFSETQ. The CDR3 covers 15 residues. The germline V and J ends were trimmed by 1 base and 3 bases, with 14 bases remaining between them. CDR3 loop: CASSLYGLPSYEQYF. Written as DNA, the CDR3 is TGCGCCAGCAGCTTGTACGGACTGCCTAGCTACGAGCAGTACTTC.

The chain's CDR3 is CASSLAFLAGGHNEQFF. In DNA, the CDR3 is TGCGCCAGCAGCTTGGCCTTCCTAGCGGGAGGCCACAATGAGCAGTTCTTC. This sequence joins TRBV5-1 and TRBJ2-1; TRBD2 aligns across 11 bases. The germline gives CDR1 SGHRS, CDR2 YFSETQ. This CDR3 contains 17 residues. V gave up 0 bases and J gave up 5 bases; unmatched junction bases: 7.